The TCR beta chain under discussion was sequenced for a study of resident and recirculating memory T cells in vitiligo. No vitiligo treatment was given during the prior three months. V lost 1 base, J lost 1 base, and 3 bases stayed unmatched. The length of the CDR3 is 17 residues. Germline V gene sequence: CDR1 LGHNA, CDR2 YNFKEQ. Repertoires were generated with immunoSEQ multiplex PCR, while TCRdb's copy carries only in-frame clones and drops some. The sample carries some 70,000 clones, more than 85% recorded once. The chain combines TRBV4-2 with TRBJ2-2; 10 positions match TRBD2. The sample comprised blood. This TCR was sampled from a male donor with vitiligo. CDR3 nucleotides: TGTGCCAGCAGCCAAGGGGTAGCGGGGGGGAACACCGGGGAGCTGTTTTTT. Translated, it gives CASSQGVAGGNTGELFF.